The clone carrying this TCR beta chain came up many times. Its antigen remains unknown. The data belong to a study of T cell repertoires in cytomegalovirus infection. Notes on the study in general: CMV-specific HLA-C-restricted TCR beta clonotypes dominated the ex vivo response.

V was pared by 5 bases and J by 7 bases, with 20 bases between. Germline lookup yields CDR1 SGHTA and CDR2 FQGNSA. This CDR3 region has 16 residues. TCRdb independently ran MiXCR on the reads; one entry per CDR3 protein. The sample holds some 700,000 distinct CDR3 sequences; about a third are singletons and the top ten take about 2.8%. V is TRBV7-2 and J is TRBJ1-4; tentatively, D is TRBD1 (6 bases). Material: PBMCs. The TCR was taken from a human donor in good health (CMV status not recorded). Some clones in this sample may be carry-over from other donors' samples. The CDR3 DNA follows: TGTGCCAGCAGCCCTATGGGACGGGGGGCCGGTGAAAAACTGTTTTTT. Translated, it gives CASSPMGRGAGEKLFF. Using reference TRBV7-2 and TRBJ1-4 for the parts outside the CDR3, the full variable domain is GAGVSQSPSNKVTEKGKDVELRCDPISGHTALYWYRQSLGQGLEFLIYFQGNSAPDKSGLPSDRFSAERTGGSVSTLTIQRTQQEDSAVYLCASSPMGRGAGEKLFFGSGTQLSVL.